This T cell receptor beta chain was captured by sequencing in a study of CD8 T cells in ankylosing spondylitis. This clonotype has at least ten counts. Its antigen is still unknown. CDR3 length: 13 amino acids. V shed 4 bases and J shed 6 bases, with 10 bases lying between them. Germline loops: CDR1 SEHNR, CDR2 FQNEAQ (reference sequence). Preparation of TCR beta libraries was done by quantitative 5'-RACE with molecular barcodes. A single record per CDR3 protein comes from TCRdb applying MiXCR to the 5' RACE reads. The sample has roughly 350,000 distinct CDR3 sequences, 7% to 9% seen once. Study results and caveats: What seemed typical of ankylosing spondylitis blood was a TCR beta motif built from about 8 highly homologous variants. CD8+ disease-linked clones were present at relatively low frequencies in blood. Disease-linked clones reportedly showed significant enrichment in matched ankylosing spondylitis synovial fluid.

The chain links TRBV7-9 to TRBJ2-1; D uncertain. The material sequenced was blood, either unsorted or a sorted T cell fraction (not recorded which). The source is a male donor with ankylosing spondylitis. CDR3 in amino acids: CASSSPQVNEQFF. CDR3 nucleotides: TGTGCCAGCAGCTCGCCCCAGGTCAATGAGCAGTTCTTC.